These 23 T cell receptor beta chains share one sample of origin, sequenced in a study of Graves' ophthalmopathy and Graves' hyperthyroidism. RNA transcripts were the source from which TCR beta CDR3 regions were amplified. First-round RT-PCR with HTBI primers preceded a second-round multiplex PCR. TCRdb re-derived calls from the multiplex PCR reads in MiXCR, one entry per CDR3 protein. The table includes over a million distinct CDR3 sequences, approximately 35% detected once. The sequenced sample consisted of peripheral blood or thyroid tissue (not recorded which). The receptors were gathered from an adult man with Graves' hyperthyroidism.

In its sample, this clonotype was seen a few times. This chain links TRBV28 with TRBJ1-2; D is uncertain. The CDR3 is 12 amino acids. The germline V gene encodes CDR1 MDHEN and CDR2 SYDVKM. The V end lost 2 bases, the J end lost 8 bases, and 9 bases lay between the germline ends. In DNA form, the CDR3 reads TGTGCCAGCAGTTTAGGATCCGGCGGCTACACCTTC. This gives the protein CASSLGSGGYTF.

The chain couples TRBV10-3 to TRBJ2-5; no firm D call. The germline V and J ends were trimmed by 0 bases and 1 base, with 6 bases remaining between them. From germline, CDR1 is ENHRY and CDR2 SYGVKD. The CDR3 extends over 14 amino acids. CDR3 nucleotides: TGTGCCATCAGTGAGTCAACACTCCAAGAGACCCAGTACTTC. Translated: CAISESTLQETQYF.

The V call is TRBV29-1, the J call TRBJ1-1; D remains ambiguous. Looked up from germline, CDR1 is SQVTM and CDR2 is ANQGSEA. Trimming took off 3 bases at V and 4 bases at J, with 9 bases between the two ends. This CDR3 comprises 12 residues. This CDR3 is CSVDGSATEAFF. In DNA, the CDR3 is TGCAGCGTTGATGGCAGCGCCACTGAAGCTTTCTTT.

The CDR3 bases are TGTGCCAGCAGTTTCCTTGGACTAGCGGGGGGAACCGGGGAGCTGTTTTTT. Translating it yields CASSFLGLAGGTGELFF. This sequence joins TRBV28 and TRBJ2-2; 14 nucleotides agree with TRBD2. CDR1 and CDR2 from the germline V gene are MDHEN and SYDVKM. The CDR3 is 17 residues long. J gave up 5 bases and V 3 bases, and 5 bases lay outside the gene matches.

This clonotype was seen ten or more times. The V gene is TRBV20-1, the J gene TRBJ1-4; D call uncertain. Trimming removed 0 bases at V and 8 bases at J, with 7 bases between. The CDR3 sequence is 12 residues long. Looked up from germline, CDR1 is DFQATT and CDR2 is SNEGSKA (reference sequence). The CDR3 sequence is CSARERTEKLFF. CDR3 sequence (DNA): TGCAGTGCTAGAGAGCGAACAGAAAAACTGTTTTTT.

This rearrangement joins TRBV20-1 to TRBJ2-2; no reliable D call. Germline V CDR1 and CDR2: DFQATT, SNEGSKA (reference sequence). Between the trimmed V and J ends, which lost 4 bases and 2 bases, there was a span of 2 bases. This CDR3 spans 11 amino acids. The CDR3 protein is CSAINTGELFF. The CDR3 region has the DNA TGCAGTGCTATTAACACCGGGGAGCTGTTTTTT.

This clonotype was counted at least ten times. The genes are TRBV7-2 and TRBJ1-3, with D possibly matching TRBD1 (5 bases). Germline V gene sequence: CDR1 SGHTA, CDR2 FQGNSA. Trimming removed 0 bases from V and 4 bases from J, with 7 bases in between. The CDR3 is 14 amino acids. CDR3 sequence (DNA): TGTGCCAGCAGCTTAGCAGGGGACGGAAACACCATATATTTT. This encodes CASSLAGDGNTIYF. Combining the CDR3 with reference TRBV7-2 and TRBJ1-3 gives the whole variable domain GAGVSQSPSNKVTEKGKDVELRCDPISGHTALYWYRQSLGQGLEFLIYFQGNSAPDKSGLPSDRFSAERTGGSVSTLTIQRTQQEDSAVYLCASSLAGDGNTIYFGEGSWLTVV.

This clonotype was counted ten times or more. The rearrangement links TRBV19 to TRBJ1-5, with 7 bases matching TRBD1. CDR1 is LNHDA, CDR2 SQIVND, per germline (reference sequence). The ends lost 5 bases at V and 4 bases at J; junction bases unmatched: 8. The CDR3 extends over 15 amino acids. This CDR3 is CASSDRAVGNQPQHF. The CDR3 bases are TGTGCCAGTAGTGACAGGGCGGTAGGGAATCAGCCCCAGCATTTT.

J is TRBJ2-5 and V is TRBV12-3 or TRBV12-4, with D tentatively TRBD1 or TRBD2 (5 bases each). The V end lost 3 bases, the J end lost 9 bases, and 14 bases lay between the germline ends. The CDR3 loop spans 13 amino acids. CDR3 residues: CASSLDGDQPQYF. The CDR3 bases are TGTGCCAGCAGTTTGGACGGGGACCAGCCCCAGTACTTC.

The CDR3 region has the DNA TGCGCCAGCAGCCAAGATCGCCCGGGGAGCTCCTACGAGCAGTACTTC. It specifies CASSQDRPGSSYEQYF. This chain uses TRBV4-1 with TRBJ2-7; D perhaps matches TRBD2 (5 bases). CDR1 and CDR2 (germline): MGHRA, YSYEKL. The CDR3 covers 16 residues. With 0 bases removed from V and 0 bases from J, the gap between germline ends came to 12 bases.

There are a few counts of this clonotype. V usage is TRBV27 and J usage is TRBJ1-1; 9 nucleotides line up with TRBD1. After removal of 4 bases from V and 4 bases from J, the junction contained 7 bases not matched to a gene. Germline V gene lookup returns CDR1 MNHEY and CDR2 SMNVEV (reference sequence). The CDR3 totals 15 residues. DNA of the CDR3: TGTGCCAGCAGTTATGGGACAGGGCTACCCACTGAAGCTTTCTTT. Its protein is CASSYGTGLPTEAFF.

The genes are TRBV11-2 and TRBJ1-3; 9 bases align to TRBD1. V trimming: 6 bases; J trimming: 4 bases; junction bases outside the gene matches: 10. Germline-derived CDR1 and CDR2 are SGHAT and FQNNGV. The CDR3 has 16 residues. The CDR3: CASSLTGTGWGNTIYF. The CDR3 region has the DNA TGTGCCAGCAGTCTCACCGGGACAGGGTGGGGAAACACCATATATTTT. Filled out from reference TRBV11-2 and TRBJ1-3, the complete variable domain reads EAGVAQSPRYKIIEKRQSVAFWCNPISGHATLYWYQQILGQGPKLLIQFQNNGVVDDSQLPKDRFSAERLKGVDSTLKIQPAKLEDSAVYLCASSLTGTGWGNTIYFGEGSWLTVV.

This chain joins TRBV15 and TRBJ1-2, with 9 bases fitting TRBD1. CDR1 and CDR2 (germline): LNHNV, YYDKDF (reference sequence). V lost 4 bases, J lost 10 bases, and 7 bases stayed unmatched. CDR3 length equals 13 residues. This CDR3 reads CATSNPGQGAYTF. The DNA of the CDR3 is TGTGCCACCAGCAACCCGGGACAGGGAGCCTACACCTTC.

This clonotype was observed a handful of times. The genes are TRBV19 and TRBJ2-5, with TRBD2 matching 11 bases. Germline CDR1 reads LNHDA; CDR2 reads SQIVND (reference sequence). This CDR3 has 17 amino acids. Unmatched junction bases numbered 9, after V lost 1 base and J lost 5 bases. As DNA, the CDR3 is TGTGCCAGTAGTATAGGGTTAGCGGGAGGGTATGCGGAGACCCAGTACTTC. It is translated as CASSIGLAGGYAETQYF.

This chain joins TRBV25-1 and TRBJ2-7; perhaps TRBD1 as D (6 bases). Trimming cost V 6 bases and J 2 bases, with 14 bases left between them. From germline, CDR1 is MGHDK and CDR2 SYGVNS. This CDR3 spans 14 amino acids. This CDR3 reads CASSSQGTAYEQYF. The CDR3 region has the DNA TGTGCCAGCAGCTCCCAGGGGACCGCCTACGAGCAGTACTTC.

This clonotype was observed at least ten times. The CDR3: CSVWDRVTYEQYF. The CDR3 DNA follows: TGCAGCGTTTGGGACAGGGTGACCTACGAGCAGTACTTC. The chain is built from TRBV29-1 and TRBJ2-7; 9 nucleotides match TRBD1. The V segment lost 5 bases and the J segment 2 bases; nucleotides outside the gene matches: 4. This CDR3 has 13 amino acids. In germline, CDR1 is SQVTM, CDR2 ANQGSEA.

The sample holds a few counts of this clonotype. The chain links TRBV7-8 to TRBJ1-6; unclear D gene. Germline V gene sequence: CDR1 SGHVS, CDR2 FQNEAQ. Trimming left V 1 base short and J 7 bases short, with 11 bases between. The CDR3 is made up of 15 amino acids. For the CDR3, the DNA is TGTGCCAGCAGCTTAGAAATGGGTCCCAATTCACCCCTCCACTTT. Translating it yields CASSLEMGPNSPLHF.

The V gene is TRBV13, the J gene TRBJ2-2; 9 nucleotides agree with TRBD2. CDR1 and CDR2 (germline): PRHDT, FYEKMQ (reference sequence). With 5 bases clipped from V and 6 bases from J, the junction kept 10 bases outside the gene matches. CDR3 length: 16 residues. The CDR3 region is CASSLLGLATPGELFF. In DNA, the CDR3 is TGTGCCAGCAGCCTTTTGGGACTAGCAACCCCCGGGGAGCTGTTTTTT. The entire variable domain, with the rest obtained from reference TRBV13 and TRBJ2-2, is as follows: AAGVIQSPRHLIKEKRETATLKCYPIPRHDTVYWYQQGPGQDPQFLISFYEKMQSDKGSIPDRFSAQQFSDYHSELNMSSLELGDSALYFCASSLLGLATPGELFFGEGSRLTVL.

The V and J genes are TRBV5-4 and TRBJ2-7; possible D gene TRBD1, 6 bases. CDR3 length equals 14 residues. V was trimmed by 4 bases and J by 0 bases, leaving 11 bases between them. The germline gives CDR1 SGHNT, CDR2 YYREEE (reference sequence). The CDR3 nucleotides read TGTGCCAGCAGCCCGGACAGAAACTCCTACGAGCAGTACTTC. Amino acid sequence: CASSPDRNSYEQYF.

This clonotype occurred many times. V and J are TRBV2 and TRBJ1-6, with no clear D. The germline V gene has CDR1 SNHLY and CDR2 FYNNEI. With 6 bases removed from V and 6 bases from J, the gap between germline ends came to 15 bases. The CDR3 covers 15 residues. For the CDR3, the DNA is TGTGCCAGCAGCCTTTCCCCACGGGGTAATTCACCCCTCCACTTT. It specifies CASSLSPRGNSPLHF.

The genes are TRBV6-5 and TRBJ1-3; a weak D match, TRBD1 (5 bases). V lost 2 bases, J lost 11 bases, and 19 bases lay in between. Germline V gene lookup returns CDR1 MNHEY and CDR2 SVGAGI. The CDR3 is 15 amino acids. This CDR3 is CASSYLRTRGSAIYF. The CDR3 region has the DNA TGTGCCAGCAGTTACCTTAGGACACGCGGCAGCGCCATATATTTT.

The chain is built from TRBV2 and TRBJ1-1, with D possibly matching TRBD1 (6 bases). Germline loops: CDR1 SNHLY, CDR2 FYNNEI. Trimming removed 5 bases from V and 1 base from J, with 14 bases in between. The CDR3 contains 15 residues. This CDR3 is CASSFSPRGNTEAFF. For the CDR3, the DNA is TGTGCCAGCAGTTTTTCGCCCAGGGGGAACACTGAAGCTTTCTTT. The variable domain in full, with the rest retrieved from reference TRBV2 and TRBJ1-1, is EPEVTQTPSHQVTQMGQEVILRCVPISNHLYFYWYRQILGQKVEFLVSFYNNEISEKSEIFDDQFSVERPDGSNFTLKIRSTKLEDSAMYFCASSFSPRGNTEAFFGQGTRLTVV.

The V and J genes are TRBV6-5 and TRBJ2-5; no clear D. The CDR3 is 14 amino acids. The V end lost 2 bases, the J end lost 7 bases, and 14 bases lay between the germline ends. The germline V gene has CDR1 MNHEY and CDR2 SVGAGI. CDR3 DNA: TGTGCCAGCAGTTACGAAGACGGGCTGGGGACCCAGTACTTC. The encoded protein is CASSYEDGLGTQYF.